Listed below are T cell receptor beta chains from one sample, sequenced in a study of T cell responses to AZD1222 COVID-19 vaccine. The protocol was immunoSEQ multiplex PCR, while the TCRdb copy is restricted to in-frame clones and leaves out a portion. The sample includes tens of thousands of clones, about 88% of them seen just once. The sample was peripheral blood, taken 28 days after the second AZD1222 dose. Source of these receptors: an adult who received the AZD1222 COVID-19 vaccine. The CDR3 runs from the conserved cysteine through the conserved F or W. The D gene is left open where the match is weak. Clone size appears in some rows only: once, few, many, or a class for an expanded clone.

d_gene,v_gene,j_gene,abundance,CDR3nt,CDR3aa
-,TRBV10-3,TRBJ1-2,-,TGTGCCATCAGTGGCGCGGGAGCCTATGGCTACACCTTC,CAISGAGAYGYTF
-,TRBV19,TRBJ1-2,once,TGTGCCAGTACCCCCCGGGGCGGCGCTCAAGGCTACACCTTC,CASTPRGGAQGYTF
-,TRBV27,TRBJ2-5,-,TGTGCCAGCAGTTCCCGGTCTTACCGGGAAAAACAAGAGACCCAGTACTTC,CASSSRSYREKQETQYF
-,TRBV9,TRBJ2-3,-,TGTGCCAGCAGCCCCTTCGGGGGAGCGGGTAGCACAGATACGCAGTATTTT,CASSPFGGAGSTDTQYF
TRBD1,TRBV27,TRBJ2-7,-,TGTGCCAGCAGTTTGGGCATGACAGGGGGCAAATACGAGCAGTACTTC,CASSLGMTGGKYEQYF
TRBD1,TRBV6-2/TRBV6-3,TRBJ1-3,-,TGTGCCAGCAGTTACCCCGGGACAGGGGCTGGAAACACCATATATTTT,CASSYPGTGAGNTIYF
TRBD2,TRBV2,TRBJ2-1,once,TGTGCCAGCAGTGAGGAGACTAGCGGGAGAGAGCAGTTCTTC,CASSEETSGREQFF
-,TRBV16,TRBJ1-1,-,TGTGCCAGCAGCCACAATCCGGCACTGGTGAACACTGAAGCTTTCTTT,CASSHNPALVNTEAFF
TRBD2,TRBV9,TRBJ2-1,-,TGTGCCAGCAGCGTAGGGACTAGCGGGACGTACAATGAGCAGTTCTTC,CASSVGTSGTYNEQFF
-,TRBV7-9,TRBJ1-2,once,TGTGCCAGCAGCTTAGAGCAAACCTATGGCTACACCTTC,CASSLEQTYGYTF